The entry that follows covers one TCR beta chain sequence. Antigen specificity is unknown. This sample is part of a study of cytotoxic CD8 clonotypes in ibrutinib-treated CLL. TCRdb keeps only in-frame clones here, not all; method: immunoSEQ multiplex PCR. The data contain some 150,000 clones, around three quarters of them singletons. General study findings and limits: Whereas clonality rose at ibrutinib response, it declined toward baseline at progression.

The CDR3 extends over 16 amino acids. Trimming removed 10 bases from V and 2 bases from J, with 21 bases in between. Germline assignment: CDR1 WNHNN and CDR2 SYGVQD (reference sequence). The J gene is TRBJ1-5, the V gene TRBV10-1; no firm D call. The sample here was PBMCs, taken after 12 months of ibrutinib treatment. This clonotype was obtained from a human donor with chronic lymphocytic leukemia. The CDR3 loop is CAIGPHWCVGNQPQHF. CDR3 coding DNA: TGCGCCATAGGTCCTCATTGGTGCGTCGGCAATCAGCCCCAGCATTTT.